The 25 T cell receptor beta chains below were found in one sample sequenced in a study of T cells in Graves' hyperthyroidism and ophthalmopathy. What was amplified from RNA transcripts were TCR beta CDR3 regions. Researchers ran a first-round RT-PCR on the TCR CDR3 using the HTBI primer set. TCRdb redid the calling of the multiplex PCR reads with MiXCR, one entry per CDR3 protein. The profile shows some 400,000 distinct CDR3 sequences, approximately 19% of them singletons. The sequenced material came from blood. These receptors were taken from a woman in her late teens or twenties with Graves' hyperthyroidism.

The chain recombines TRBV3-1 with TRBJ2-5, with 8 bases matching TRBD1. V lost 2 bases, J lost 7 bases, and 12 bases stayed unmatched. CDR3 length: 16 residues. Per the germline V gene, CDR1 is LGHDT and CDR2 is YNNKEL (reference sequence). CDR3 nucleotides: TGTGCCAGCAGCCAAAGGGGAAGCGGACAGGGAGCGACCCAGTACTTC. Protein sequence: CASSQRGSGQGATQYF.

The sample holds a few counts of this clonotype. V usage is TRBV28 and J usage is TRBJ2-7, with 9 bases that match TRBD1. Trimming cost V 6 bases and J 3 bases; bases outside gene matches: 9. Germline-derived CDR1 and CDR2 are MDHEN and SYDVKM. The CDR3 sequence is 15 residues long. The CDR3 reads CASSRDREGFYEQYF. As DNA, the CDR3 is TGTGCCAGCAGCCGGGACAGGGAGGGTTTCTACGAGCAGTACTTC.

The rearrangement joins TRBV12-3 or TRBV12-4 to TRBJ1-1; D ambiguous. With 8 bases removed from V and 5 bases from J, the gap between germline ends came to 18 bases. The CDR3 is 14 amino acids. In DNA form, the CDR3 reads TGTGCCAGCGCCACCTCTGCGGGAGGGACTGAAGCTTTCTTT. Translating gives CASATSAGGTEAFF.

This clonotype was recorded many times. CDR3 amino acids: CASSLNSRETQYF. CDR3 DNA sequence: TGTGCCAGCAGCTTAAACAGTAGGGAGACCCAGTACTTC. The chain carries TRBV11-2 and TRBJ2-5; D gene unclear. Germline CDR1 reads SGHAT; CDR2 reads FQNNGV. The CDR3 spans 13 residues. The V end lost 2 bases, the J end lost 5 bases, and 9 bases lay between the germline ends.

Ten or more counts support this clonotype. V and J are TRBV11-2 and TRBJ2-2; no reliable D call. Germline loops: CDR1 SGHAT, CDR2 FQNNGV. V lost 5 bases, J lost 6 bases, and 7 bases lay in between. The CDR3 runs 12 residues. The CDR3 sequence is CASSPWPGELFF. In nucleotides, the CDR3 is TGTGCCAGCAGCCCCTGGCCCGGGGAGCTGTTTTTT.

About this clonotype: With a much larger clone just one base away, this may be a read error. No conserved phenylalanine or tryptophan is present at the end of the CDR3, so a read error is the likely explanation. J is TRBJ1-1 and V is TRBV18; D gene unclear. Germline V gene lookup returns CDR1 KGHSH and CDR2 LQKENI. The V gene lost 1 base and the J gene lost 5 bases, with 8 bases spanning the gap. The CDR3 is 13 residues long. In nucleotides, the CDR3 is TGTGCCAGCTCACCACTAGCCCAGACTGAAGCTTTCCTT. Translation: CASSPLAQTEAFL.

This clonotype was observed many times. The CDR3 DNA sequence: TGCGCCAGCAGCCGAGGGTCCTTAGGGACTGAAGCTTTCTTT. This gives the protein CASSRGSLGTEAFF. The J gene is TRBJ1-1, the V gene TRBV5-1; D call uncertain. The CDR3 contains 14 residues. CDR1 is SGHRS, CDR2 YFSETQ, per germline. V shed 4 bases and J shed 5 bases, with 15 bases lying between them.

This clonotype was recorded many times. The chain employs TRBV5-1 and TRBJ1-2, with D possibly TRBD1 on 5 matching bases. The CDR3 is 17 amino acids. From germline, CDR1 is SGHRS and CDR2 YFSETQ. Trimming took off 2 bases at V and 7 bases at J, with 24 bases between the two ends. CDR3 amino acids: CASSFRGDGPTLSGYTF. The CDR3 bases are TGCGCCAGCAGCTTTAGGGGTGATGGACCTACATTGAGTGGCTACACCTTC.

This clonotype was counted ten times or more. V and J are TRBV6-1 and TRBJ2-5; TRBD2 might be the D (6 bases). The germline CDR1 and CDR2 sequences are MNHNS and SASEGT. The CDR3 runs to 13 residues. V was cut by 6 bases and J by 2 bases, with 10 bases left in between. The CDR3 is CASRKSGQETQYF. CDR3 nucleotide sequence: TGTGCCAGCAGGAAAAGCGGGCAAGAGACCCAGTACTTC.

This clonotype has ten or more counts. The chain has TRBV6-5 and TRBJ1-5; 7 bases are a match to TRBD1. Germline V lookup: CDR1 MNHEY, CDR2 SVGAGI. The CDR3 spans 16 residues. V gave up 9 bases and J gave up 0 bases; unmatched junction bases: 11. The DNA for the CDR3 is TGTGCCAGTACCCGAGGGGGCGGTTATAGCAATCAGCCCCAGCATTTT. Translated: CASTRGGGYSNQPQHF.

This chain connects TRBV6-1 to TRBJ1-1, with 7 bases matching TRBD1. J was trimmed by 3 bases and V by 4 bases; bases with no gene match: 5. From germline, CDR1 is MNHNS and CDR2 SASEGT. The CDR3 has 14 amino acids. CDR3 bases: TGTGCCAGCAGTGGGGGACAGTTATACACTGAAGCTTTCTTT. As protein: CASSGGQLYTEAFF.

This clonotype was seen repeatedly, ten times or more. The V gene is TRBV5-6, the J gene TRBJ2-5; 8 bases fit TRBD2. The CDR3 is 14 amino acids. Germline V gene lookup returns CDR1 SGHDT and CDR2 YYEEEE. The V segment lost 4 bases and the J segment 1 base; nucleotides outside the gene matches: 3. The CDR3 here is CASSPAGVQETQYF. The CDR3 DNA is TGTGCCAGCAGCCCAGCGGGGGTCCAAGAGACCCAGTACTTC.

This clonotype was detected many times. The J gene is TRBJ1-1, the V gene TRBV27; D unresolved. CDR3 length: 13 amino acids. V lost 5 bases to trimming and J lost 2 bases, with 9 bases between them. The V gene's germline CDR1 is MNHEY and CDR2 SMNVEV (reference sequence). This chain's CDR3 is CASSPGYNTEAFF. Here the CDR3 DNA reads TGTGCCAGCAGTCCGGGCTATAACACTGAAGCTTTCTTT.

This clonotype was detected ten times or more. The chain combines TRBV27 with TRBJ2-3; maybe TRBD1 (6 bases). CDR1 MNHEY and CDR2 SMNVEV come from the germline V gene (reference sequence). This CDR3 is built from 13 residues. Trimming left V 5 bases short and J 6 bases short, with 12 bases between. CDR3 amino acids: CASSIQGYDTQYF. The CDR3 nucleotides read TGTGCCAGCAGTATACAGGGCTACGATACGCAGTATTTT.

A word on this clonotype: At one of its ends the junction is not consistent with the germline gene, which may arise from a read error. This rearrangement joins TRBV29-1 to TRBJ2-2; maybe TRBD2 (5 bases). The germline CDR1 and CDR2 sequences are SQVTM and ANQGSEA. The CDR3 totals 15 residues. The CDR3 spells CSVRATGSSTGELVF. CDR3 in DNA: TGCAGCGTGCGGGCCACCGGGTCTAGCACCGGGGAGCTGGTTTTT.

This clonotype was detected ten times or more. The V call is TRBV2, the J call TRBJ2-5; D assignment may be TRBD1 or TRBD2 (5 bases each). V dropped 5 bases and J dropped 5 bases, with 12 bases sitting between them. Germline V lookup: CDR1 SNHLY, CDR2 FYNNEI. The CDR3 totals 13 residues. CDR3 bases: TGTGCCAGCAGTCGTTGGGGACGGGAGACCCAGTACTTC. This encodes CASSRWGRETQYF. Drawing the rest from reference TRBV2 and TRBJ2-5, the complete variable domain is EPEVTQTPSHQVTQMGQEVILRCVPISNHLYFYWYRQILGQKVEFLVSFYNNEISEKSEIFDDQFSVERPDGSNFTLKIRSTKLEDSAMYFCASSRWGRETQYFGPGTRLLVL.

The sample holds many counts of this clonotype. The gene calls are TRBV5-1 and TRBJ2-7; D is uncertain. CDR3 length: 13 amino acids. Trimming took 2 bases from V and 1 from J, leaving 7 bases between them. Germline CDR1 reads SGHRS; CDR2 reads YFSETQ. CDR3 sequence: CASSLDFSYEQYF. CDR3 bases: TGCGCCAGCAGCTTAGACTTTTCCTACGAGCAGTACTTC.

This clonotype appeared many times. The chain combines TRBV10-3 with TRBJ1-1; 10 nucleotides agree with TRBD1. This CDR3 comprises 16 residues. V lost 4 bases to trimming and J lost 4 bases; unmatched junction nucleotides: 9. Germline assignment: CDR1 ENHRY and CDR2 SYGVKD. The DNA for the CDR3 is TGTGCCATCAGTGGGGGACAGGGGAGAGGGCGCACTGAAGCTTTCTTT. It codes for CAISGGQGRGRTEAFF.

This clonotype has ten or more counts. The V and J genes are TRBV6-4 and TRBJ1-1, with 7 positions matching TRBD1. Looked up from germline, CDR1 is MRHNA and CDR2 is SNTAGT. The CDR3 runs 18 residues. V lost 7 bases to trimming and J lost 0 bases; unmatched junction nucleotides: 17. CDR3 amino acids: CASTQPGTAGFMNTEAFF. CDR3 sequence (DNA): TGTGCCAGCACACAGCCCGGGACAGCGGGATTCATGAACACTGAAGCTTTCTTT.

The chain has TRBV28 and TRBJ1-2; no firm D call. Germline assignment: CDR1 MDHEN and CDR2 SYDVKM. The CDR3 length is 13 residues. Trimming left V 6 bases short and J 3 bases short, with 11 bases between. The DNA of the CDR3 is TGTGCCAGCAGGGCCGGACTGCACTATGGCTACACCTTC. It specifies CASRAGLHYGYTF.

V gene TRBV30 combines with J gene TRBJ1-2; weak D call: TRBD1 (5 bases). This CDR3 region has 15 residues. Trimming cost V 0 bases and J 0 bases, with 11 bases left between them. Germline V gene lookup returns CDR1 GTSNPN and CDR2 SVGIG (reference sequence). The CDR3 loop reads CAWSVGGDSNYGYTF. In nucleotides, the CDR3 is TGTGCCTGGAGTGTAGGCGGGGACTCTAACTATGGCTACACCTTC.

This CDR3 is CASSQGLAGRRETQYF. In DNA form, the CDR3 reads TGTGCCAGCAGCCAAGGCCTGGCGGGGAGACGAGAGACCCAGTACTTC. The V call is TRBV4-2, the J call TRBJ2-5, with D possibly TRBD2 on 6 matching bases. The V end lost 1 base, the J end lost 4 bases, and 16 bases lay between the germline ends. The CDR3 spans 16 residues. CDR1 is LGHNA and CDR2 is YNFKEQ in the germline V gene.

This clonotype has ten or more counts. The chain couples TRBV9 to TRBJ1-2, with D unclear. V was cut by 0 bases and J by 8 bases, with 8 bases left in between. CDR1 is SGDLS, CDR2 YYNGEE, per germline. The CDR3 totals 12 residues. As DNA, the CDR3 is TGTGCCAGCAGCGTAGGAGGGAAAGGCTACACCTTC. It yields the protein CASSVGGKGYTF. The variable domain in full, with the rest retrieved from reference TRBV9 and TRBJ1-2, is DSGVTQTPKHLITATGQRVTLRCSPRSGDLSVYWYQQSLDQGLQFLIQYYNGEERAKGNILERFSAQQFPDLHSELNLSSLELGDSALYFCASSVGGKGYTFGSGTRLTVV.

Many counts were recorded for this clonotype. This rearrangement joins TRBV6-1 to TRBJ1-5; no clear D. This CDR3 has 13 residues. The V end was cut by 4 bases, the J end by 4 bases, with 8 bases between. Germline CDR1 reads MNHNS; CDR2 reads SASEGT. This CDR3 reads CASSVGENQPQHF. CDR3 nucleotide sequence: TGTGCCAGCAGTGTTGGGGAAAATCAGCCCCAGCATTTT.

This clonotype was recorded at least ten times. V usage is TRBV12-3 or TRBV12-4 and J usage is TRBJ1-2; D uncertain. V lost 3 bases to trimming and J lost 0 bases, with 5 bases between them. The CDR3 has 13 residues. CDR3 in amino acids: CASSLVPNYGYTF. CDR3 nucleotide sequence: TGTGCCAGCAGTTTGGTCCCTAACTATGGCTACACCTTC.